This T cell receptor (beta chain) was obtained from a study of monozygotic twins with inflammatory bowel disease. Germline CDR1 SGHVS, CDR2 FNYEAQ. The CDR3 consists of 14 residues. Details on this clonotype: What it binds is unknown.

Findings and caveats of the study: For repertoire similarity, concordant twins did not differ from discordant twins, possibly because power was limited. Immunosuppressive treatment differences may have increased patient repertoire variability. Backing was not found for a single strong signal or clonotype associated with IBD. People with IBD had fewer clonotypes in common with others than healthy twins did, especially with disease activity.

TCRdb reprocessed the 5' RACE reads and stores each CDR3 protein as one record, lacking DNA. The sample data list fewer than 550,000 distinct CDR3 sequences. This sequence joins TRBV7-6 and TRBJ2-7; checking the TCRdb D call of TRBD1 is not possible without DNA. Sequenced input: blood. The receptor comes from a human donor with ulcerative colitis or Crohn's disease, or a healthy co-twin of an affected twin (not recorded which). This CDR3 is CASSFGRQGLEQYF. The whole variable domain, remainder taken from reference TRBV7-6 and TRBJ2-7, is GAGVSQSPRYKVTKRGQDVALRCDPISGHVSLYWYRQALGQGPEFLTYFNYEAQQDKSGLPNDRFSAERPEGSISTLTIQRTEQRDSAMYRCASSFGRQGLEQYFGPGTRLTVT.